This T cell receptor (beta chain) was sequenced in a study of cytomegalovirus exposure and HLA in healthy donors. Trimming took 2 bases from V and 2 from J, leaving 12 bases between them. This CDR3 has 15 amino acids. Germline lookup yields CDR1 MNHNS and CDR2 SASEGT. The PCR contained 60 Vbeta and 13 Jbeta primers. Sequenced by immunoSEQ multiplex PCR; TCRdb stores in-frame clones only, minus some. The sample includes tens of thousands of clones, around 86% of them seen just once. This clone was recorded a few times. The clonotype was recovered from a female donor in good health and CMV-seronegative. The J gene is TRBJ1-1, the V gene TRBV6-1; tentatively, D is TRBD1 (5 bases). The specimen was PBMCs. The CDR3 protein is CASSELGGLNTEAFF. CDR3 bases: TGTGCCAGCAGTGAACTTGGGGGGTTAAACACTGAAGCTTTCTTT.